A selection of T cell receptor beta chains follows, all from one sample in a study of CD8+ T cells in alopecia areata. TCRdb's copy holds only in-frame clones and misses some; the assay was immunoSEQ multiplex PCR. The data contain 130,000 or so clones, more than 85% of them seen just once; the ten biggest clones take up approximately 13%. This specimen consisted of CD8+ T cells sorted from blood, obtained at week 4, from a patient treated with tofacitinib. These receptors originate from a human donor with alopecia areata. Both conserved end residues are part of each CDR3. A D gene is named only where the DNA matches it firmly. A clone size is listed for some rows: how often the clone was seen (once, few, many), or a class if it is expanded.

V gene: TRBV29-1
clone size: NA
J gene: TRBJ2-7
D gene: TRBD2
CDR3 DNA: TGCAGCGTTGAAGTAGCGGGAGGCACCTACGAGCAGTACTTC
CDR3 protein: CSVEVAGGTYEQYF

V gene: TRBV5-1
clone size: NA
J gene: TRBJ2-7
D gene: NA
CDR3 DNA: TGCGCCAGCAGCTTGGAAATTGCAGGGTACGAGCAGTACTTC
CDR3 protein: CASSLEIAGYEQYF

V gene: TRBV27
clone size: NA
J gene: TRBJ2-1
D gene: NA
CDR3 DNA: TGTGCCAGCAGTTCCGCCGGGAGCTACAATGAGCAGTTCTTC
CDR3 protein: CASSSAGSYNEQFF

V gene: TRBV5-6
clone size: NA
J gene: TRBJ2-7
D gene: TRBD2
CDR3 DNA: TGTGCCAGCAGCAGCAGGGTAGCGGGGGCACCCTCCTACGAGCAGTACTTC
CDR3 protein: CASSSRVAGAPSYEQYF

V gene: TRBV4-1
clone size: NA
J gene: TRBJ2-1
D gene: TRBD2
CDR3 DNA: TGCGCCAGCAGCCGACCGGGACTAGCGGAAGATGAGCAGTTCTTC
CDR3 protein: CASSRPGLAEDEQFF

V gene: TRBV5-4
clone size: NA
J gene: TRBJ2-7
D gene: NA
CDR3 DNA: TGTGCCAGCAGTTTGGATGGCCACGAGCAGTACTTC
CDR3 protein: CASSLDGHEQYF

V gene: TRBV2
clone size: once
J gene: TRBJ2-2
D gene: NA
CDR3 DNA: TGTGCCAGCAGTGAGTACAGGGCGGCCGGGGAGCTGTTTTTT
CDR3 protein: CASSEYRAAGELFF

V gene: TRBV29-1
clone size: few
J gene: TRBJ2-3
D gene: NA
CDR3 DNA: TGCAGCGTTGCCCTGGATACGCAGTATTTT
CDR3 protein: CSVALDTQYF

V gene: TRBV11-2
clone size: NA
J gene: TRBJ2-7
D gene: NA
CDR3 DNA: TGTGCCAGCAGCTTAGAACTCCCCAGCTCCTACGAGCAGTACTTC
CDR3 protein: CASSLELPSSYEQYF

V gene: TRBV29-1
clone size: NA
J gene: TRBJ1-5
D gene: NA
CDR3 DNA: TGCAGCGCTGGACGTGAGAATCAGCCCCAGCATTTT
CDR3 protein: CSAGRENQPQHF

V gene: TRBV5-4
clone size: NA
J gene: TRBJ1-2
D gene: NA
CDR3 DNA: TGTGCCAGCAGCTCCGACAGTCGACATGGCTACACCTTC
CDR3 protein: CASSSDSRHGYTF

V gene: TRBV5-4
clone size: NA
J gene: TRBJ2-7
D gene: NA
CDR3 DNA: TGTGCCAGCAGCTCGGGGATTATGGGGAGGCCCTACGAGCAGTACTTC
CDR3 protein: CASSSGIMGRPYEQYF

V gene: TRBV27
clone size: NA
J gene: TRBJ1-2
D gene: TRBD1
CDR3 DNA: TGTGCCAGCAGTTTTCTGGGGACAGACTATGGCTACACCTTC
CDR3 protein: CASSFLGTDYGYTF

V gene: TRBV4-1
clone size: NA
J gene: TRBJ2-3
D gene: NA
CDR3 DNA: TGCGCCAGCAGCCAAGAGAAGGGTACAGATACGCAGTATTTT
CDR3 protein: CASSQEKGTDTQYF